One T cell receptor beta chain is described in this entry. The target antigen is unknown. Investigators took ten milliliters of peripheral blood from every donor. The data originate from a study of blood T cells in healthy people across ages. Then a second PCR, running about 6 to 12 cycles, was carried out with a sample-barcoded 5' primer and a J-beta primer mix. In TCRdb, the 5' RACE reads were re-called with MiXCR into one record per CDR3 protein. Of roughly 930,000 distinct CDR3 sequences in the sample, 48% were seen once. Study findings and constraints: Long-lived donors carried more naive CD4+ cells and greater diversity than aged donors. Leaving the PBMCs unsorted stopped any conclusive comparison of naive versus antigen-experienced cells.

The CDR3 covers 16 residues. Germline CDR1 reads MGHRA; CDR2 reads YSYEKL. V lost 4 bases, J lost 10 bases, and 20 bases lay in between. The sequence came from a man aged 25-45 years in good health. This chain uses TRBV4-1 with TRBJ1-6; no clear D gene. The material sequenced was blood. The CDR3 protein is CASSLPARRGDSPLHF. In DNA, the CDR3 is TGCGCCAGCAGCCTTCCCGCTCGCCGAGGCGACTCACCCCTCCACTTT.